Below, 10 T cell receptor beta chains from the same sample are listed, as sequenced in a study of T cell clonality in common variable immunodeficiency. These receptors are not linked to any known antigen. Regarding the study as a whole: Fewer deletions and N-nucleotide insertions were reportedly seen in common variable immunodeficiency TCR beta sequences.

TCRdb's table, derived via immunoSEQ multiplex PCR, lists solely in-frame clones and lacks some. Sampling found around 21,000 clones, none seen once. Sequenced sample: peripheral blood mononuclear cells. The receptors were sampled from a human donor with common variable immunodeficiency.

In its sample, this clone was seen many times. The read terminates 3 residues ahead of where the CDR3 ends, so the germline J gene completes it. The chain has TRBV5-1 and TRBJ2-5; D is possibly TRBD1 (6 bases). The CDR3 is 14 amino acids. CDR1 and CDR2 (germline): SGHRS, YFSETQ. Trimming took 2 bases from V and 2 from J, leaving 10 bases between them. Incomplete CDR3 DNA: TGCGCCAGCAGCTTCGCCGGACAGCAAGAGACC. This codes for CASSFAGQQET. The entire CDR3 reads CASSFAGQQETQYF.

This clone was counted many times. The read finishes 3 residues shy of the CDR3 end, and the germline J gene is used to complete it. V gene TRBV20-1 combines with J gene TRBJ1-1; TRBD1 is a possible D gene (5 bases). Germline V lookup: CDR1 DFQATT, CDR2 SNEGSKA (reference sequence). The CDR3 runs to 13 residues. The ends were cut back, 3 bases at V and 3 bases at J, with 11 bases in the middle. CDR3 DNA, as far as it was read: TGCAGTGCTAGTGTCCAGGGTGACACTGAA. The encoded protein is CSASVQGDTE. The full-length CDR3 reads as CSASVQGDTEAFF.

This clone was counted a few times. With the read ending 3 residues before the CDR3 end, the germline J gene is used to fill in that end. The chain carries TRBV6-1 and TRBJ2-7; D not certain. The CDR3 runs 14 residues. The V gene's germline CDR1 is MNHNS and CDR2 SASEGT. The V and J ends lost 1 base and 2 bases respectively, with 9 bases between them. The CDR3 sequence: CASSEGQATYEQYF. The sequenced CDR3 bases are TGTGCCAGCAGTGAAGGGCAGGCAACCTACGAG.

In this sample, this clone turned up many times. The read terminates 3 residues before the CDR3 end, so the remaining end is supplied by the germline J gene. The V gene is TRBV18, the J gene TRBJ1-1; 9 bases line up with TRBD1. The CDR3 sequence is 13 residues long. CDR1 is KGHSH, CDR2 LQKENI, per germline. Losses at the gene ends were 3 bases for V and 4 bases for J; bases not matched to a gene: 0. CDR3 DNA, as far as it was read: TGTGCCAGCTCACCGGACAGGGGCACTGAA. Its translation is CASSPDRGTE. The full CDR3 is CASSPDRGTEAFF.

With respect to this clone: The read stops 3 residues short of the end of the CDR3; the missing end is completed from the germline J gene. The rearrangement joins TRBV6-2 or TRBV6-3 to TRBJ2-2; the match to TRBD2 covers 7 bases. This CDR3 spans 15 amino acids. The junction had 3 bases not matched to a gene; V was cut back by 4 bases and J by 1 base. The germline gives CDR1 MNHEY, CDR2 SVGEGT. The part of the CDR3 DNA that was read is TGTGCCAGCAGTTTCGGCGGGGGGAACACCGGGGAG. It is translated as CASSFGGGNTGE. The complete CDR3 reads CASSFGGGNTGELFF.

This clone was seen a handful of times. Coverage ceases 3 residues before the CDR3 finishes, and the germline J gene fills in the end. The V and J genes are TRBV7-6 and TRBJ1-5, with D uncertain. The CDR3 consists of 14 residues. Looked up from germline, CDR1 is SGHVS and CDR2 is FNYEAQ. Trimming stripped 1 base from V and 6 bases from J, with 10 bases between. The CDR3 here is CASSLDLGSQPQHF. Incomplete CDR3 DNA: TGTGCCAGCAGCTTAGATCTCGGTAGTCAGCCC.

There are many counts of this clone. CDR3 DNA (partial): TGCGCCAGCAGCACTCGGGGGGGAGGGACTGAA. It specifies CASSTRGGGTE. The entire CDR3 protein reads CASSTRGGGTEAFF. The chain uses TRBV5-1 and TRBJ1-1; possible D gene TRBD1, 5 bases. The read ends 3 residues early relative to the CDR3; the germline J gene fills the gap. CDR1 and CDR2 from the germline V gene are SGHRS and YFSETQ. CDR3 length: 14 residues. V was cut by 4 bases and J by 5 bases, with 15 bases left in between. Full variable domain (rest looked up from reference TRBV5-1 and TRBJ1-1): KAGVTQTPRYLIKTRGQQVTLSCSPISGHRSVSWYQQTPGQGLQFLFEYFSETQRNKGNFPGRFSGRQFSNSRSEMNVSTLELGDSALYLCASSTRGGGTEAFFGQGTRLTVV.

Incomplete CDR3 DNA: TGTGCCAGCAGCCCCCAGACAGGGATGGGTGGC. Its protein is CASSPQTGMGG. The CDR3 in full is CASSPQTGMGGYTF. The gene calls are TRBV11-2 and TRBJ1-2; 7 bases agree with TRBD1. The DNA ends 3 residues before the CDR3 does, and the rest of the CDR3 is filled in from the germline J gene. The CDR3 extends over 14 amino acids. CDR1 is SGHAT, CDR2 FQNNGV, per germline. V lost 5 bases and J lost 7; bases outside the gene matches: 10.

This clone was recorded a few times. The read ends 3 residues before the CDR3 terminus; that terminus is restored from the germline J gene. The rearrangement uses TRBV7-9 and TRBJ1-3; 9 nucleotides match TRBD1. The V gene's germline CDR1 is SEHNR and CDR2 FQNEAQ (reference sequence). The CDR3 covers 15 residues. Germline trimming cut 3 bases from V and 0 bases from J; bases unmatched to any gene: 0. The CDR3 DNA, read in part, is TGTGCCAGCAGCTTGGACAGGGGCTCTGGAAACACC. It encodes CASSLDRGSGNT. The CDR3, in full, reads CASSLDRGSGNTIYF.

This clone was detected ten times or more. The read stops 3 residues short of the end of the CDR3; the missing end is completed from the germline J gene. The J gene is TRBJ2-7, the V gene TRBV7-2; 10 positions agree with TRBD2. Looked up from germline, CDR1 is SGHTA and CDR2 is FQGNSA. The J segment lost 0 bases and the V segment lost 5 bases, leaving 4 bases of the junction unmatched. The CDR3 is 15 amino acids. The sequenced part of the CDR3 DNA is TGTGCCAGCAGCCCAGGGACTAGCGCCTCCTACGAG. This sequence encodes CASSPGTSASYE. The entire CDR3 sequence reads CASSPGTSASYEQYF.